This is a list of T cell receptor beta chains from one sample in a study of T cell responses to AZD1222 COVID-19 vaccine. Profiled with immunoSEQ multiplex PCR; TCRdb holds only in-frame clones, not every one. The data hold roughly 130,000 clones, with more than 90% observed a single time. The source material was peripheral blood, sampled 28 days after the second AZD1222 dose. The receptors were sampled from an adult who received the AZD1222 COVID-19 vaccine. Each CDR3 is given with its conserved first and last residue. A D gene is named only where the DNA matches it firmly. Size is omitted from some rows. Given values are once, few, many or a class for expanded clones.

TRBD2,TRBV7-2,-,TRBJ2-1,CASSLGRYEQFF,TGTGCCAGCAGCCTCGGGAGGTATGAGCAGTTCTTC
-,TRBV7-9,-,TRBJ1-1,CASSSTGNTEAFF,TGTGCCAGCAGCTCGACGGGGAACACTGAAGCTTTCTTT
TRBD1,TRBV7-2,-,TRBJ2-2,CASSPKQGPGELFF,TGTGCCAGCAGCCCCAAACAGGGGCCCGGGGAGCTGTTTTTT
TRBD2,TRBV7-9,-,TRBJ2-5,CASGPGGLAGETQYF,TGTGCCAGCGGGCCAGGGGGACTAGCGGGAGAGACCCAGTACTTC
TRBD1,TRBV19,-,TRBJ2-2,CASSATTGGIGELFF,TGTGCCAGTAGTGCCACGACAGGGGGCATTGGGGAGCTGTTTTTT
-,TRBV7-2,few,TRBJ2-1,CASSLSDEQFF,TGTGCCAGCAGCTTATCGGATGAGCAGTTCTTC
-,TRBV15,-,TRBJ2-1,CATSRGGQRDGEQFF,TGTGCCACCAGCAGAGGAGGCCAGCGCGACGGTGAGCAGTTCTTC
-,TRBV9,-,TRBJ2-3,CASSPRDGGTDTQYF,TGTGCCAGCAGCCCCAGGGACGGGGGCACAGATACGCAGTATTTT
TRBD2,TRBV6-5,-,TRBJ2-4,CASSPRGVSKNIQYF,TGTGCCAGCAGCCCCCGGGGGGTATCCAAAAACATTCAGTACTTC
-,TRBV9,-,TRBJ1-1,CASSVAGAHAEAFF,TGTGCCAGCAGCGTAGCAGGGGCGCACGCTGAAGCTTTCTTT
-,TRBV6-2/TRBV6-3,-,TRBJ1-5,CASSSAASGNQPQHF,TGTGCCAGCAGTTCCGCAGCCTCCGGCAATCAGCCCCAGCATTTT
-,TRBV9,-,TRBJ1-5,CASSQVGSNQPQHF,TGTGCCAGCAGCCAAGTGGGGTCCAATCAGCCCCAGCATTTT
-,TRBV28,-,TRBJ2-1,CATSTRGPSSYNEQFF,TGTGCCACCTCTACCCGAGGCCCCAGCTCCTACAATGAGCAGTTCTTC
TRBD2,TRBV7-9,-,TRBJ2-1,CASSLEAGGAPEQFF,TGTGCCAGCAGCTTAGAAGCGGGAGGGGCCCCGGAGCAGTTCTTC
TRBD1,TRBV27,-,TRBJ1-1,CASSPMNWAGGTGTEAFF,TGTGCCAGCAGTCCCATGAATTGGGCAGGGGGGACGGGCACTGAAGCTTTCTTT
-,TRBV6-2/TRBV6-3,-,TRBJ1-1,CASSFRENTEAFF,TGTGCCAGCAGTTTTCGGGAAAACACTGAAGCTTTCTTT
-,TRBV2,-,TRBJ1-1,CASGGRTEAFF,TGTGCCAGCGGGGGGCGAACTGAAGCTTTCTTT
-,TRBV11-3,-,TRBJ1-1,CASSLGGTENTEAFF,TGTGCCAGCAGCTTAGGAGGGACCGAGAACACTGAAGCTTTCTTT
TRBD1,TRBV7-9,-,TRBJ2-7,CASSLKGAYEQYF,TGTGCCAGCAGCTTAAAGGGGGCGTACGAGCAGTACTTC
-,TRBV7-3,-,TRBJ1-1,CASSLTNSNTEAFF,TGTGCCAGCAGCTTAACCAACTCGAACACTGAAGCTTTCTTT
-,TRBV24-1,-,TRBJ1-2,CATSDPGRNYGYTF,TGTGCCACCAGTGACCCGGGACGGAACTATGGCTACACCTTC
TRBD1,TRBV7-6,-,TRBJ2-6,CASSLDRGIVRSGANVLTF,TGTGCCAGCAGCTTAGACAGGGGGATCGTTAGGTCTGGGGCCAACGTCCTGACTTTC
-,TRBV7-2,-,TRBJ2-1,CASSRRVQLEQFF,TGTGCCAGCAGCAGGAGGGTACAGCTGGAGCAGTTCTTC
TRBD1,TRBV9,-,TRBJ1-4,CASSVGTGGYEKLFF,TGTGCCAGCAGCGTTGGGACAGGTGGCTATGAAAAACTGTTTTTT
-,TRBV7-3,-,TRBJ2-7,CASSPGAVPDYEQYF,TGTGCCAGCAGCCCAGGGGCTGTGCCTGACTACGAGCAGTACTTC
-,TRBV9,-,TRBJ1-5,CASSPSGVTQPQHF,TGTGCCAGCAGCCCGTCTGGGGTAACTCAGCCCCAGCATTTT
-,TRBV3-1/TRBV3-2,-,TRBJ1-4,CASSQDKKGYATNEKLFF,TGTGCCAGCAGCCAAGATAAGAAGGGGTATGCAACTAATGAAAAACTGTTTTTT
TRBD2,TRBV18,-,TRBJ2-5,CASSPGLAGTGQETQYF,TGTGCCAGCTCACCGGGACTAGCGGGAACCGGCCAAGAGACCCAGTACTTC
TRBD1,TRBV7-6,-,TRBJ1-5,CASSLASGQFNQPQHF,TGTGCCAGCAGCTTGGCTTCGGGACAGTTCAATCAGCCCCAGCATTTT
-,TRBV29-1,-,TRBJ2-7,CSVGSDRSGEQYF,TGCAGCGTTGGTAGTGATCGTTCGGGCGAGCAGTACTTC
-,TRBV7-2,once,TRBJ2-7,CASSQRAGFPPYEQYF,TGTGCCAGCAGCCAACGGGCGGGGTTCCCTCCCTACGAGCAGTACTTC
-,TRBV2,-,TRBJ2-3,CASSEGSAGTQYF,TGTGCCAGCAGTGAAGGGTCCGCGGGTACGCAGTATTTT
-,TRBV2,-,TRBJ1-5,CASSLVQNQPQHF,TGTGCCAGCAGCCTGGTCCAAAATCAGCCCCAGCATTTT
-,TRBV30,-,TRBJ1-5,CAWSDPRFYSNQPQHF,TGTGCCTGGAGTGACCCCAGGTTTTATAGCAATCAGCCCCAGCATTTT
-,TRBV7-9,-,TRBJ1-4,CASSLFREVQEKLFF,TGTGCCAGCAGCTTATTCAGGGAGGTGCAGGAAAAACTGTTTTTT
-,TRBV30,-,TRBJ2-7,CAWNGGQGDYEQYF,TGTGCCTGGAATGGTGGGCAGGGTGACTACGAGCAGTACTTC
TRBD2,TRBV5-1,-,TRBJ2-7,CASSSPGSGASYEQYF,TGCGCCAGCAGCTCACCGGGTAGCGGGGCCTCCTACGAGCAGTACTTC
TRBD1,TRBV23-1,-,TRBJ1-3,CASSQRDRDVSGNTIYF,TGCGCCAGCAGTCAAAGGGACAGAGATGTCTCTGGAAACACCATATATTTT
TRBD1,TRBV5-1,-,TRBJ1-2,CASSLAPTGGDYGYTF,TGCGCCAGCAGCTTGGCCCCGACAGGGGGCGACTATGGCTACACCTTC